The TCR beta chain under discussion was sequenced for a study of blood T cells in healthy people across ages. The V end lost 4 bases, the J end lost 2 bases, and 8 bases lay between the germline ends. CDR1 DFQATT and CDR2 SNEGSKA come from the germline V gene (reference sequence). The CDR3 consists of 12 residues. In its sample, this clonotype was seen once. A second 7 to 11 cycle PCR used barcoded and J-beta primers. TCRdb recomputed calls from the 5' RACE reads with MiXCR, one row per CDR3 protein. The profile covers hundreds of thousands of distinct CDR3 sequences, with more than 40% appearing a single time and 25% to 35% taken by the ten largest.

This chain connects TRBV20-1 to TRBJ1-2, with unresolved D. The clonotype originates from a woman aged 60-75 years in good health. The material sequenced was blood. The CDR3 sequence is CSATKDNYGYTF. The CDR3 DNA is TGCAGTGCTACAAAAGACAACTATGGCTACACCTTC.